This T cell receptor beta chain was sequenced in a study of blood T cell repertoires in COVID-19. In the authors' workflow: How many nucleated cells were present was estimated from reference gene primer amplification. The assay was immunoSEQ multiplex PCR, and TCRdb's table has in-frame clones only and misses some. V, J and clone size derive from that table, while D and trimming were established from the DNA sequence. The data show a few hundred thousand clones, with 80% to 85% seen just once and approximately 4.7% held by the top ten. V was clipped by 6 bases and J by 7 bases, with 19 bases between them. The CDR3 sequence is 15 residues long. CDR1 is MNHEY and CDR2 is SMNVEV in the germline V gene (reference sequence).

The TCR sequence derives from a woman aged 45 to 65 who had recovered from COVID-19. The sequencing input was PBMCs or T cells enriched from blood (not recorded which). The chain has TRBV27 and TRBJ2-1; the D gene is possibly TRBD1 (6 bases). CDR3 sequence reads: CASSLWAQGGNEQFF. In DNA form, the CDR3 reads TGTGCCAGCAGCCTCTGGGCCCAAGGGGGAAATGAGCAGTTCTTC.